A selection of T cell receptor beta chains follows, all from one sample in a study of blood T cell repertoires in COVID-19. The data were produced by immunoSEQ multiplex PCR, yet TCRdb's version contains in-frame clones alone and is incomplete. The table lists some 180,000 clones, 85% to 90% of them singletons, with roughly 0.6% in the top ten. The sample was peripheral blood. The source of these receptors is a man aged 50 to 59 with acute or convalescent COVID-19. Both conserved end residues are part of each CDR3. The order of the fields is V gene, CDR3 protein.

TRBV19,CASTQQLSGANVLTF
TRBV2,CASSKDRNQETQYF
TRBV9,CASSVATQGYNEQFF
TRBV21-1,CASSNPYRGLYNEQFF
TRBV28,CASNGDTGELFF
TRBV28,CASNGQRGYEQYF
TRBV7-9,CASSLVGTGLDSPLHF
TRBV6-2/TRBV6-3,CASSYSGLAYEQYF
TRBV27,CASSWTVREKLFF
TRBV29-1,CSVQGSNEKLFF
TRBV15,CATSRSSEGAFF
TRBV4-1,CASSQLTGTGYGPLHF
TRBV5-1,CASSELTDTQYF
TRBV25-1,CASSEGGREGAYNEQFF
TRBV25-1,CASSARDSPTNEKLFF
TRBV9,CASSVGGFNTIYF